A selection of T cell receptor beta chains follows, all from one sample in a study of blood T cell repertoires in COVID-19. The table came from immunoSEQ multiplex PCR; TCRdb's copy has only in-frame clones and leaves some out. Of hundreds of thousands of clones in the sample, approximately 86% were seen once. The sequenced material came from PBMCs or T cells enriched from blood (not recorded which). The receptor set was obtained from a woman between 40 and 50 years old with acute COVID-19. Each CDR3 is given with its conserved first and last residue. A D gene is named only where the DNA matches it firmly. The size of a clone is reported for some rows only, either as once, few or many, or as a class for expanded clones.

16	TRBV21-1	TRBJ2-7	once	.	CASSKDGGAYPSEQYF	TGTGCCAGCAGCAAAGATGGGGGGGCCTACCCATCTGAGCAGTACTTC
15	TRBV3-1/TRBV3-2	TRBJ1-3	.	.	CASSQVRDSGNTIYF	TGTGCCAGCAGCCAAGTGCGTGACTCTGGAAACACCATATATTTT
17	TRBV2	TRBJ2-1	few	TRBD2	CASSVETSGRVSNEQFF	TGTGCCAGCAGTGTTGAGACTAGCGGGAGGGTTTCCAATGAGCAGTTCTTC
9	TRBV29-1	TRBJ2-1	.	.	CSVGTEQFF	TGCAGCGTTGGAACAGAGCAGTTCTTC
13	TRBV18	TRBJ2-5	.	TRBD1	CASETGQGETQYF	TGTGCCAGCGAAACGGGACAGGGTGAGACCCAGTACTTC
13	TRBV19	TRBJ2-5	.	.	CASSIGGRETQYF	TGTGCCAGTAGTATCGGCGGGCGGGAGACCCAGTACTTC
15	TRBV19	TRBJ1-5	.	.	CATKLGEGGYQPQHF	TGTGCCACCAAACTCGGGGAGGGTGGGTATCAGCCCCAGCATTTT
13	TRBV29-1	TRBJ1-2	.	.	CSVEGGGIYGYTF	TGCAGCGTTGAAGGGGGGGGGATCTATGGCTACACCTTC
15	TRBV5-8	TRBJ1-6	.	.	CASMGSGLYNSPLHF	TGTGCCAGCATGGGGTCAGGGCTCTATAATTCACCCCTCCACTTT
16	TRBV19	TRBJ1-1	.	TRBD1	CASSIRDRGLNTEAFF	TGTGCCAGTAGTATCCGGGACAGGGGTCTGAACACTGAAGCTTTCTTT
13	TRBV27	TRBJ1-2	.	TRBD1	CASSAQGANGYTF	TGTGCCAGCAGTGCTCAGGGGGCGAATGGCTACACCTTC
14	TRBV6-5	TRBJ1-3	.	.	CASRKLTSGNTIYF	TGTGCCAGCAGGAAACTAACCTCTGGAAACACCATATATTTT
15	TRBV19	TRBJ2-1	.	.	CASSIKGVEGSEQFF	TGTGCCAGTAGTATCAAAGGGGTGGAGGGGAGTGAGCAGTTCTTC
13	TRBV27	TRBJ2-1	.	.	CASSGLNYNEQFF	TGTGCCAGCAGCGGACTTAATTACAATGAGCAGTTCTTC
17	TRBV7-8	TRBJ2-1	few	TRBD1	CASSLRRGQGISNEQFF	TGTGCCAGCAGCTTAAGGAGGGGACAGGGAATTTCAAATGAGCAGTTCTTC
15	TRBV7-9	TRBJ1-2	.	TRBD1	CASSSRDRAYYGYTF	TGTGCCAGCAGCTCCCGGGACAGGGCTTACTATGGCTACACCTTC
14	TRBV11-2	TRBJ1-3	.	.	CASSLVGLGNTIYF	TGTGCCAGCAGCTTAGTTGGCCTTGGAAACACCATATATTTT
15	TRBV9	TRBJ1-1	.	.	CASSAWGGSDTEAFF	TGTGCCAGCAGCGCGTGGGGCGGCTCGGACACTGAAGCTTTCTTT
13	TRBV19	TRBJ1-1	few	.	CASSIEAPQGAFF	TGTGCCAGTAGTATAGAGGCCCCCCAGGGGGCTTTCTTT
13	TRBV6-5	TRBJ1-2	.	TRBD1	CASFGTGSYGYTF	TGTGCCAGTTTCGGGACAGGTAGCTATGGCTACACCTTC
14	TRBV2	TRBJ2-1	.	.	CASSDREGGNEQFF	TGTGCCAGCAGTGACAGGGAAGGTGGCAATGAGCAGTTCTTC
15	TRBV10-3	TRBJ2-7	.	TRBD2	CAISEGLAGAYEQYF	TGTGCCATCAGTGAAGGTCTAGCGGGGGCCTACGAGCAGTACTTC
16	TRBV12-5	TRBJ2-7	.	TRBD1	CASGLLGTGLSYEQYF	TGTGCTAGTGGTTTGCTCGGGACAGGATTGTCGTACGAGCAGTACTTC
12	TRBV7-2	TRBJ2-7	.	.	CASSFPRYEQYF	TGTGCCAGCAGCTTTCCTAGATACGAGCAGTACTTC
15	TRBV4-1	TRBJ2-2	.	.	CASSQSLPNTGELFF	TGCGCCAGCAGCCAGAGCCTGCCAAACACCGGGGAGCTGTTTTTT
15	TRBV10-3	TRBJ2-3	.	TRBD1	CAISEAGQGSDTQYF	TGTGCCATCAGTGAGGCAGGACAGGGATCAGATACGCAGTATTTT
16	TRBV19	TRBJ1-5	.	.	CASSPRQAPSNQPQHF	TGTGCCAGTAGTCCCCGGCAGGCCCCAAGCAATCAGCCCCAGCATTTT
16	TRBV25-1	TRBJ2-2	.	.	CASSESRGVNTGELFF	TGTGCCAGCAGTGAATCCAGGGGGGTCAACACCGGGGAGCTGTTTTTT
13	TRBV11-3	TRBJ2-1	.	.	CASSKGYNGEQFF	TGTGCCAGCAGTAAGGGGTATAACGGTGAGCAGTTCTTC
12	TRBV14	TRBJ1-2	once	.	CASSPTGYGYTF	TGTGCCAGCAGCCCGACGGGCTATGGCTACACCTTC
17	TRBV9	TRBJ2-3	.	.	CASSDRSWAGSTDTQYF	TGTGCCAGCAGCGATCGTTCTTGGGCAGGAAGCACAGATACGCAGTATTTT
15	TRBV7-9	TRBJ2-1	few	TRBD2	CASSILAGSDNEQFF	TGTGCCAGCAGCATTCTAGCGGGAAGCGACAATGAGCAGTTCTTC
16	TRBV4-1	TRBJ2-2	.	TRBD2	CASSQKAGENTGELFF	TGCGCCAGCAGCCAGAAAGCGGGAGAGAACACCGGGGAGCTGTTTTTT
15	TRBV27	TRBJ2-7	.	TRBD1	CASSPSGTASYEQYF	TGTGCCAGCAGTCCCTCCGGGACAGCCTCCTACGAGCAGTACTTC
15	TRBV2	TRBJ2-7	.	TRBD1	CASKATGGAWGEQYF	TGTGCCAGCAAAGCCACAGGGGGCGCATGGGGCGAGCAGTACTTC